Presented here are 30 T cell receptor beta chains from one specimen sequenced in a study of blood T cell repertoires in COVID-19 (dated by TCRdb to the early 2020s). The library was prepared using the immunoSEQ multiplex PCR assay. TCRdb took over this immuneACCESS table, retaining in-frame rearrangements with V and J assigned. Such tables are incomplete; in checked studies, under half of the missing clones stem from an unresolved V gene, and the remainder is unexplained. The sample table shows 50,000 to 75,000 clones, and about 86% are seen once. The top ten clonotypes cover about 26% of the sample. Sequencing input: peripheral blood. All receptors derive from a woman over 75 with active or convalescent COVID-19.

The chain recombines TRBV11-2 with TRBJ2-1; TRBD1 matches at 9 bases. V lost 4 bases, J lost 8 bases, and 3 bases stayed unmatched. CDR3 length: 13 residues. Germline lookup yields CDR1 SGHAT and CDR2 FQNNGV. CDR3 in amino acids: CASSSQGADEQFF. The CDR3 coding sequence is TGTGCCAGCAGCTCACAGGGGGCAGATGAGCAGTTCTTC.

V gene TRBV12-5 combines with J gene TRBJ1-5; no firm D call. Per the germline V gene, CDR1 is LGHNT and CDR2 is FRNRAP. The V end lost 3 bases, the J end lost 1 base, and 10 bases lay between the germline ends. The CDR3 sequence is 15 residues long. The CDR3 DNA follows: TGTGCTAGTGGTTTCCCATCCCAGAGCAATCAGCCCCAGCATTTT. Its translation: CASGFPSQSNQPQHF. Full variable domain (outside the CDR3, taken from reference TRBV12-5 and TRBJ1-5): DARVTQTPRHKVTEMGQEVTMRCQPILGHNTVFWYRQTMMQGLELLAYFRNRAPLDDSGMPKDRFSAEMPDATLATLKIQPSEPRDSAVYFCASGFPSQSNQPQHFGDGTRLSIL.

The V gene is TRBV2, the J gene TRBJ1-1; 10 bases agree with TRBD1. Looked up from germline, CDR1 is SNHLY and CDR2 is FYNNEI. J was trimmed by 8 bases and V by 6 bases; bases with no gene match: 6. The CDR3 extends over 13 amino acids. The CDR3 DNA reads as TGTGCCAGCAGGACAGGGGGCAGGGTGGAAGCTTTCTTT. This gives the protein CASRTGGRVEAFF.

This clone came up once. CDR3 DNA: TGTGCCAGCATCCCGGGTGGACTCCAAGAGACCCAGTACTTC. Translating it yields CASIPGGLQETQYF. The chain couples TRBV6-2 or TRBV6-3 to TRBJ2-5; maybe TRBD2 (5 bases). Looked up from germline, CDR1 is MNHEY and CDR2 is SVGEGT. Trimming shortened V by 7 bases and J by 1 base, and 13 bases separated the two germline ends. This CDR3 is 14 amino acids long.

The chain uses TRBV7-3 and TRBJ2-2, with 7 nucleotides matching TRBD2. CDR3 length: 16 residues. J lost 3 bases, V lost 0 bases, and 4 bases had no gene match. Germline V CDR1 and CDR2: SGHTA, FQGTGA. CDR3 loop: CASSLTLADYTGELFF. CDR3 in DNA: TGTGCCAGCAGCTTAACCCTAGCGGACTACACCGGGGAGCTGTTTTTT.

In DNA, the CDR3 is TGCAGCGTTCCAAAGTCGGGGGGGAGCTCCTACAATGAGCAGTTCTTC. Its protein product is CSVPKSGGSSYNEQFF. The J gene is TRBJ2-1, the V gene TRBV29-1; 8 nucleotides match TRBD2. Germline-derived CDR1 and CDR2 are SQVTM and ANQGSEA. The CDR3 spans 16 residues. After removal of 5 bases from V and 0 bases from J, the junction contained 9 bases not matched to a gene.

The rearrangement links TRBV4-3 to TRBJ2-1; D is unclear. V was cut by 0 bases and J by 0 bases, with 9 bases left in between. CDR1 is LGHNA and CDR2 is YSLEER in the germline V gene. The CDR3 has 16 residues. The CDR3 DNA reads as TGCGCCAGCAGCCAAGAGGGCTTAAGCTCCTACAATGAGCAGTTCTTC. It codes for CASSQEGLSSYNEQFF.

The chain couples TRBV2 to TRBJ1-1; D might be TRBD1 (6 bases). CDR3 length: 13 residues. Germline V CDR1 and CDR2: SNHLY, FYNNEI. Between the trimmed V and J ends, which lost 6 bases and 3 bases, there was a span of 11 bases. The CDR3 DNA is TGTGCCAGCAGCAGAGGGGGGGACACTGAAGCTTTCTTT. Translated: CASSRGGDTEAFF.

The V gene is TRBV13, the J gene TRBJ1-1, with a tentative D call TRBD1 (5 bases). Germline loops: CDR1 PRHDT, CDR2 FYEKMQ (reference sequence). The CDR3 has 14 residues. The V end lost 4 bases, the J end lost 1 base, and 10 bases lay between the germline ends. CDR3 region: CASSSGGKNTEAFF. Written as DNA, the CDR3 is TGTGCCAGCAGCTCGGGGGGGAAGAACACTGAAGCTTTCTTT.

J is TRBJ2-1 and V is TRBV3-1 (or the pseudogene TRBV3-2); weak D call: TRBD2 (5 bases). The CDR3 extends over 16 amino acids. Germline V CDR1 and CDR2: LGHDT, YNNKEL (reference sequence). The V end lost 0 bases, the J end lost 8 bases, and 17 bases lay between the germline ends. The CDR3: CASSQEFTWTSDEQFF. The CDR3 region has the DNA TGTGCCAGCAGCCAAGAATTTACCTGGACTTCAGATGAGCAGTTCTTC.

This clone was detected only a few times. The CDR3 reads CASSLQGRDQPQHF. The CDR3 DNA follows: TGTGCCAGCAGTTTACAGGGGAGGGATCAGCCCCAGCATTTT. The genes are TRBV27 and TRBJ1-5; TRBD1 might be the D (6 bases). Trimming pared 2 bases from V and 5 bases from J, leaving 10 bases between. Germline V gives CDR1 MNHEY, CDR2 SMNVEV (reference sequence). The CDR3 is 14 residues long.

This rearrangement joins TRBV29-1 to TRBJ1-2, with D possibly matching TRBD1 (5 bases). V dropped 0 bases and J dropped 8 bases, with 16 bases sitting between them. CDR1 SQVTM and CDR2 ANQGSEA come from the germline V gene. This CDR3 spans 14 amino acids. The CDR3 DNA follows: TGCAGCGTTGAAGACGTCGCAGGGTCCCCGGGCTACACCTTC. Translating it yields CSVEDVAGSPGYTF.

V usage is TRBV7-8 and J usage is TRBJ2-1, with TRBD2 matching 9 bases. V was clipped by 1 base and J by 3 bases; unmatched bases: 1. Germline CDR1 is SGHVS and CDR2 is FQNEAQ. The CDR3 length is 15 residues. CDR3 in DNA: TGTGCCAGCAGCTTAGGTAGCGGGAGCTACAATGAGCAGTTCTTC. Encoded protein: CASSLGSGSYNEQFF.

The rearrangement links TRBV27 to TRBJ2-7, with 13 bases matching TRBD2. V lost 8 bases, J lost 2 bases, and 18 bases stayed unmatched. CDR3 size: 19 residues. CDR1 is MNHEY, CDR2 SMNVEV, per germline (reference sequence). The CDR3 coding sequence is TGTGCCAGCCCCGTTGTTGGGGGACTAGCGGGGATACAAACCTACGAGCAGTACTTC. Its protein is CASPVVGGLAGIQTYEQYF.

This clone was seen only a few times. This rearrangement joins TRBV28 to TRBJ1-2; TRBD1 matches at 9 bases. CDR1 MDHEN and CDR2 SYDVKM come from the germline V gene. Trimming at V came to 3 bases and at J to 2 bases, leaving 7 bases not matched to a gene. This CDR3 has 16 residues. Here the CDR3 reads CASSFRTGGGNYGYTF. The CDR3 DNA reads TGTGCCAGCAGTTTCCGAACAGGGGGCGGGAACTATGGCTACACCTTC.

The CDR3 coding sequence is TGTGCTAGTGGACCGGGACTAGCGATTTACAATGAGCAGTTCTTC. Protein product: CASGPGLAIYNEQFF. J is TRBJ2-1 and V is TRBV12-5, with 10 bases matching TRBD2. Per germline, CDR1 LGHNT and CDR2 FRNRAP. Trimming cost V 6 bases and J 4 bases; bases outside gene matches: 6. There are 15 residues in the CDR3.

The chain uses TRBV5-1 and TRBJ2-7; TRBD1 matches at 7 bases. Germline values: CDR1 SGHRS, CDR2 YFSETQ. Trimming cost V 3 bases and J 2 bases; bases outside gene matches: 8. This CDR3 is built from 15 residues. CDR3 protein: CASSSLRGQTYEQYF. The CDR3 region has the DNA TGCGCCAGCAGCTCCCTCAGGGGACAGACCTACGAGCAGTACTTC.

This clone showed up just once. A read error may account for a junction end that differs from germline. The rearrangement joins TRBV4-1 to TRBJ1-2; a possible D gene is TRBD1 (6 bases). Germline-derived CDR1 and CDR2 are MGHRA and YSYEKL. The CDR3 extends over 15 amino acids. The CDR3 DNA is TGCGCCCGCAGCCACGGGGAGGGGGGGGTCTATGGCTACACCTTC. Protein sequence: CARSHGEGGVYGYTF.

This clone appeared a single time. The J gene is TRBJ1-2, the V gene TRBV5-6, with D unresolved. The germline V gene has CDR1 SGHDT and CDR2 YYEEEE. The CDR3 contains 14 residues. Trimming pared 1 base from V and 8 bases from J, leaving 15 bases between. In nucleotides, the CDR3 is TGTGCCAGCAGCTTGTGGAGCGCCTCGGGAGGCTACACCTTC. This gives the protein CASSLWSASGGYTF.

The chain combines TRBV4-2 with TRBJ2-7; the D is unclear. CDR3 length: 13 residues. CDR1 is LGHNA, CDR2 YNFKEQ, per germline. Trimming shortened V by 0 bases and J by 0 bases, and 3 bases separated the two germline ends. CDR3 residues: CASSQDISYEQYF. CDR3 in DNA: TGTGCCAGCAGCCAAGATATCTCCTACGAGCAGTACTTC.

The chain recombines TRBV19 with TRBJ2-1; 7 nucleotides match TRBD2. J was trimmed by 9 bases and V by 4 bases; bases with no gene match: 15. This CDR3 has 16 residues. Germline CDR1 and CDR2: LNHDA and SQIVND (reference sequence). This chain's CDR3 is CASSRQAGLTGGEQFF. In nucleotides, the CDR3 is TGTGCCAGTAGTAGACAAGCGGGTCTGACGGGGGGTGAGCAGTTCTTC. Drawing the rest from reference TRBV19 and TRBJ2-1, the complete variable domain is DGGITQSPKYLFRKEGQNVTLSCEQNLNHDAMYWYRQDPGQGLRLIYYSQIVNDFQKGDIAEGYSVSREKKESFPLTVTSAQKNPTAFYLCASSRQAGLTGGEQFFGPGTRLTVL.

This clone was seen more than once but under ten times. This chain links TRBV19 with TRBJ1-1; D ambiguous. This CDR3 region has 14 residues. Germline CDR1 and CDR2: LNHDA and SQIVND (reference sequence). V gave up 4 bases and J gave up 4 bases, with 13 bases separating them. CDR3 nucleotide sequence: TGTGCCAGTAGTACGGGGTCGGGGTTCACTGAAGCTTTCTTT. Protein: CASSTGSGFTEAFF.

This CDR3 is CASSPKFTGTDEQFF. CDR3 DNA sequence: TGTGCCAGCAGTCCAAAATTCACAGGGACGGACGAGCAGTTCTTC. This rearrangement joins TRBV28 to TRBJ2-1, with TRBD1 as a possible D gene (6 bases). CDR3 length: 15 residues. The V end lost 5 bases, the J end lost 10 bases, and 21 bases lay between the germline ends. The germline gives CDR1 MDHEN, CDR2 SYDVKM.

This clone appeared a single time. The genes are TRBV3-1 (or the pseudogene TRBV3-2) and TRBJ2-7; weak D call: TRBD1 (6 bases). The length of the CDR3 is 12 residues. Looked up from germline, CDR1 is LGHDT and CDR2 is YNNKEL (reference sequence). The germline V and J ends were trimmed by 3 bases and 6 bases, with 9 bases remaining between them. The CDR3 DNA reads TGTGCCAGCAGCCAGGTCAGGGGCGAGCAGTACTTC. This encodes CASSQVRGEQYF.

The CDR3 region has the DNA TGTGCCAGCAGCCAAGAAAGGACAGCCAACACGACCTACGAGCAGTACTTC. This gives the protein CASSQERTANTTYEQYF. The rearrangement links TRBV3-1 (or the pseudogene TRBV3-2) to TRBJ2-7; tentatively, D is TRBD1 (6 bases). Trimming removed 0 bases at V and 2 bases at J, with 17 bases between. Germline V gene data show CDR1 as LGHDT and CDR2 as YNNKEL (reference sequence). CDR3 length: 17 amino acids.

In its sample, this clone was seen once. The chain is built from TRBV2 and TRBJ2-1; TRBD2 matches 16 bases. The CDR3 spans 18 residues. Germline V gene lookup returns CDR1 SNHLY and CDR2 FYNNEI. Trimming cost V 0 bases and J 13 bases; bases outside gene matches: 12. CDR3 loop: CASSEASGTSGGASRQFF. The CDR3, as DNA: TGTGCCAGCAGTGAAGCGTCCGGGACTAGCGGGGGGGCAAGTCGACAGTTCTTC.

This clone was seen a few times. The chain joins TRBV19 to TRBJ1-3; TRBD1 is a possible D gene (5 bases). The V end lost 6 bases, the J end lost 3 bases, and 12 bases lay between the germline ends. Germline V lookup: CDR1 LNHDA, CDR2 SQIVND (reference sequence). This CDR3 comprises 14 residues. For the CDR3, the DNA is TGTGCCAGTAGAGATCAGGGCCGTGGAAACACCATATATTTT. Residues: CASRDQGRGNTIYF.

As DNA, the CDR3 is TGCGCCAGCAGGGCGACAGGGGGGCATCAGCCCCAGCATTTT. It specifies CASRATGGHQPQHF. The rearrangement links TRBV5-1 to TRBJ1-5, with 9 nucleotides matching TRBD1. The germline CDR1 and CDR2 sequences are SGHRS and YFSETQ. J lost 5 bases, V lost 5 bases, and 5 bases had no gene match. The CDR3 consists of 14 residues.

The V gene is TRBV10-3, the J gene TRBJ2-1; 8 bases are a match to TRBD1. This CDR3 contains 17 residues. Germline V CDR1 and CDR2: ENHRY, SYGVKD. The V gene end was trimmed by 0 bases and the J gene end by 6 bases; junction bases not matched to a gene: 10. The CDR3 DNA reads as TGTGCCATCAGTGAGTCAAAGGGGGACAGGTCGCCCAATGAGCAGTTCTTC. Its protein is CAISESKGDRSPNEQFF.

CDR3 sequence: CASSLPGTGTDTQYF. The CDR3 DNA reads TGTGCCAGCAGTTTGCCCGGGACAGGCACAGATACGCAGTATTTT. The chain links TRBV6-2 or TRBV6-3 to TRBJ2-3; 7 nucleotides align to TRBD1. Unmatched junction bases numbered 5, after V lost 4 bases and J lost 1 base. The germline V gene has CDR1 MNHEY and CDR2 SVGEGT. This CDR3 contains 15 residues.